The next 11 T cell receptor beta chains were all read from a single sample in a study of shared clonotypes between healthy human individuals. Cells designated naive CD8 were CD45RO-negative and were positively selected for CCR7, with terminally differentiated effector memory CD45RA+ cells excluded. Method: immunoSEQ multiplex PCR; TCRdb's copy keeps in-frame clones and lacks some. The table records about 2.1 million clones, 93% of them present only once. The sample taken for sequencing was naive CD8+ T cells from PBMCs. These receptors all stem from a man in his late teens or twenties in good health. Some clones in this sample may be carry-over from other donors' samples.

The rearrangement links TRBV19 to TRBJ1-1; 7 nucleotides agree with TRBD1. The ends lost 5 bases at V and 0 bases at J; junction bases unmatched: 6. This CDR3 comprises 15 residues. Germline assignment: CDR1 LNHDA and CDR2 SQIVND (reference sequence). CDR3 DNA sequence: TGTGCCAGTAGTCCATACAGGGGACTGAACACTGAAGCTTTCTTT. It specifies CASSPYRGLNTEAFF.

This chain links TRBV19 with TRBJ2-1; 11 bases map to TRBD2. After removal of 5 bases from V and 7 bases from J, the junction contained 7 bases not matched to a gene. Germline loops: CDR1 LNHDA, CDR2 SQIVND (reference sequence). This CDR3 region has 15 residues. The CDR3 DNA follows: TGTGCCAGTAGTGTACTAGCGGGAGAGGGAAATGAGCAGTTCTTC. Its protein is CASSVLAGEGNEQFF.

The J gene is TRBJ1-1, the V gene TRBV27; D not resolved. Germline V lookup: CDR1 MNHEY, CDR2 SMNVEV (reference sequence). The CDR3 sequence is 15 residues long. V shed 0 bases and J shed 5 bases, with 13 bases lying between them. CDR3 in amino acids: CASSLSIGGKTEAFF. In DNA, the CDR3 is TGTGCCAGCAGTTTATCTATCGGCGGGAAGACTGAAGCTTTCTTT.

The chain carries TRBV10-3 and TRBJ1-5; tentatively, D is TRBD1 (5 bases). The CDR3 contains 15 residues. The germline gives CDR1 ENHRY, CDR2 SYGVKD. Trimming took 2 bases from V and 3 from J, leaving 11 bases between them. DNA of the CDR3: TGTGCCATCAGTGAGGCCGGGGGGTCCAATCAGCCCCAGCATTTT. This sequence encodes CAISEAGGSNQPQHF.

This clone was seen just once. The J gene is TRBJ1-2, the V gene TRBV7-2, with TRBD1 identical over 7 bases. Germline values: CDR1 SGHTA, CDR2 FQGNSA. The ends lost 3 bases at V and 3 bases at J; junction bases unmatched: 4. This CDR3 has 14 amino acids. CDR3 protein: CASSFSRGDYGYTF. The CDR3, as DNA: TGTGCCAGCAGCTTTTCCAGGGGGGACTATGGCTACACCTTC.

J is TRBJ2-5 and V is TRBV21-1; TRBD2 was called by the table and not checked on the DNA. TRBV21-1 is an annotated pseudogene. The CDR3 is 12 amino acids. The chain's CDR3 is CASREGQETQYF. The CDR3 nucleotides read TGTGCCAGCCGGGAGGGACAAGAGACCCAGTACTTC.

The chain joins TRBV7-9 to TRBJ1-1; tentative D call: TRBD1 (5 bases). This CDR3 has 16 amino acids. V lost 3 bases and J 1 base, leaving 15 bases between the germline ends. The germline CDR1 and CDR2 sequences are SEHNR and FQNEAQ (reference sequence). The CDR3 protein is CASSFPLRGPNTEAFF. In DNA form, the CDR3 reads TGTGCCAGCAGCTTTCCTCTTAGGGGACCGAACACTGAAGCTTTCTTT.

The rearrangement links TRBV27 to TRBJ2-1, with 11 bases identical to TRBD2. The V gene end was trimmed by 3 bases and the J gene end by 4 bases; junction bases not matched to a gene: 5. Germline V gene data show CDR1 as MNHEY and CDR2 as SMNVEV (reference sequence). The CDR3 sequence is 16 residues long. This CDR3 reads CASSLAGLADYNEQFF. The CDR3 nucleotides are TGTGCCAGCAGTTTGGCGGGACTAGCGGATTACAATGAGCAGTTCTTC.

The chain uses TRBV30 and TRBJ1-2; the D is unclear. Germline V CDR1 and CDR2: GTSNPN, SVGIG (reference sequence). This CDR3 is 13 amino acids long. The V end was cut by 1 base, the J end by 3 bases, with 9 bases between. Written as DNA, the CDR3 is TGTGCCTGGAGTGCCTCCTCCGACTATGGCTACACCTTC. It translates to CAWSASSDYGYTF.

The chain employs TRBV10-3 and TRBJ2-1; D unresolved. This CDR3 spans 15 amino acids. V shed 2 bases and J shed 2 bases, with 10 bases lying between them. The germline V gene has CDR1 ENHRY and CDR2 SYGVKD. The CDR3 sequence: CAISETTYPYNEQFF. CDR3 bases: TGTGCCATCAGTGAGACAACTTATCCCTACAATGAGCAGTTCTTC.

The chain is built from TRBV5-6 and TRBJ1-2; TRBD1 matches at 8 bases. Trimming cost V 4 bases and J 5 bases; bases outside gene matches: 13. The germline CDR1 and CDR2 sequences are SGHDT and YYEEEE. CDR3 size: 16 residues. CDR3 DNA sequence: TGTGCCAGCAGCCATGTAGGGGACAGGTCCTCATATGGCTACACCTTC. Amino acids: CASSHVGDRSSYGYTF.